This record covers a single T cell receptor beta chain. The antigen is undetermined. This entry comes from a study of long-term antiretroviral therapy in people with HIV. Regarding the study as a whole: Clonal expansions arising prior to ART prevailed in the repertoire at every time point.

CDR1 is LNHDA, CDR2 SQIVND, per germline (reference sequence). The junction had 6 bases not matched to a gene; V was cut back by 5 bases and J by 4 bases. The CDR3 runs to 15 residues. Runs used v3.0 of the immunoSEQ assay and were done at survey level. TCRdb's copy holds only in-frame clones and misses some; the assay was immunoSEQ multiplex PCR. This sample has about 25,000 clones, with around 77% found just once. V and J are TRBV19 and TRBJ2-1; TRBD1 aligns across 9 bases. The receptor's source is a young man with HIV. The sequencing used unsorted PBMCs, collected 2.1 years after starting antiretroviral therapy. Written as DNA, the CDR3 is TGTGCCAGTAGTCGCCCTGACAGGGGGTACAATGAGCAGTTCTTC. It specifies CASSRPDRGYNEQFF.